The clone carrying this T cell receptor beta chain has only a few counts. Its antigen remains unidentified. The data originate from a study of shared clonotypes between healthy human individuals. General study findings and limits: Lower generation probabilities were found for non-shared clonotypes than for those shared by all four donors.

This CDR3 has 15 amino acids. Germline V CDR1 and CDR2: MNHEY, SMNVEV (reference sequence). Trimming at V came to 4 bases and at J to 4 bases, leaving 7 bases not matched to a gene. Evenly divided among several immunoSEQ plates was the genomic DNA of each subset. The repertoire was sequenced with immunoSEQ multiplex PCR; TCRdb's copy has only in-frame clones and lacks some. This table has approximately 940,000 clones, approximately 80% appearing once. J is TRBJ2-7 and V is TRBV27; TRBD2 matches 10 bases. The sample taken for sequencing was memory CD4+ T cells sorted from blood. Subset described: CD45RA-negative fraction. This clonotype was sampled from a man aged 18-30 years in good health. CDR3: CASSSFPGLAYEQYF. The CDR3 coding sequence is TGTGCCAGCAGTTCCTTCCCGGGACTAGCGTACGAGCAGTACTTC.